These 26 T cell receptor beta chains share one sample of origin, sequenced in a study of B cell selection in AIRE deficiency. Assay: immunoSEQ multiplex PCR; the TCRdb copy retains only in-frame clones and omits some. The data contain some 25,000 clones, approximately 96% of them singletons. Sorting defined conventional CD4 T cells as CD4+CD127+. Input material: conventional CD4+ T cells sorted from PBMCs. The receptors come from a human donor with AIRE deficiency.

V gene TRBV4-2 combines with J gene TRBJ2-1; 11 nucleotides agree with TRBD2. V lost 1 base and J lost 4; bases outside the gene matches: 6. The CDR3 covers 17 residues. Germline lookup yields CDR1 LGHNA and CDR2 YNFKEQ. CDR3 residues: CASSQASLAGGYNEQFF. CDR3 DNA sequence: TGTGCCAGCAGCCAAGCGTCCTTAGCGGGGGGGTACAATGAGCAGTTCTTC.

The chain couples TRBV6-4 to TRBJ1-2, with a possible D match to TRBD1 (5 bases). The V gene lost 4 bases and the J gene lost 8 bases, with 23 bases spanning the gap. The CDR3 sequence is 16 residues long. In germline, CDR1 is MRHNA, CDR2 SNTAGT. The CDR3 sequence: CASSAGQGLTQMGYTF. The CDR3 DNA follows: TGTGCCAGCAGTGCGGGGCAGGGATTAACACAAATGGGCTACACCTTC.

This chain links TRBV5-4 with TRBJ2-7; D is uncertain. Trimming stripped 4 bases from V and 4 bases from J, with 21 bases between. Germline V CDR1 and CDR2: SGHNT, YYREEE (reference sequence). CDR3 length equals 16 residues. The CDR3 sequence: CASSRARGSLKYEQYF. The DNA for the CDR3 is TGTGCCAGCAGCCGCGCACGAGGAAGTTTGAAGTACGAGCAGTACTTC.

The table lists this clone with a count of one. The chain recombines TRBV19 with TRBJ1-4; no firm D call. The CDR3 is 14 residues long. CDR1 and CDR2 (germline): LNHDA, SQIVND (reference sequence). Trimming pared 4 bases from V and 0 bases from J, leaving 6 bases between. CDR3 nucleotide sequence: TGTGCCAGTAGTAGACAAGCAACTAATGAAAAACTGTTTTTT. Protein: CASSRQATNEKLFF. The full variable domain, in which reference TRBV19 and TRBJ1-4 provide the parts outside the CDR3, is DGGITQSPKYLFRKEGQNVTLSCEQNLNHDAMYWYRQDPGQGLRLIYYSQIVNDFQKGDIAEGYSVSREKKESFPLTVTSAQKNPTAFYLCASSRQATNEKLFFGSGTQLSVL.

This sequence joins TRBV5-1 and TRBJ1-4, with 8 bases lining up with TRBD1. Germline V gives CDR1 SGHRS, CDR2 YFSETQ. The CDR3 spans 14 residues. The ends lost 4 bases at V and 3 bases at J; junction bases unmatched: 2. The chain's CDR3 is CASSPGGPNEKLFF. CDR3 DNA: TGCGCCAGCAGCCCAGGGGGCCCTAATGAAAAACTGTTTTTT.

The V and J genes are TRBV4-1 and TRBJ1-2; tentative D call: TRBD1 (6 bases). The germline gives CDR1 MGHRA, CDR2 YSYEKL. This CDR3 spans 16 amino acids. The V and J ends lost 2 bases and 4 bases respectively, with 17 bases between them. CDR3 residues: CASSQRVGRGAYGYTF. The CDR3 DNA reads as TGCGCCAGCAGCCAAAGAGTGGGCAGGGGCGCCTATGGCTACACCTTC.

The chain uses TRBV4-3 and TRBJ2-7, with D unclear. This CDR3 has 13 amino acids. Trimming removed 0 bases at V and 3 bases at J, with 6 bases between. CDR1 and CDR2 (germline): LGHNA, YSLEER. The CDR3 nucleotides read TGCGCCAGCAGCCAAGATTACAGCTACGAGCAGTACTTC. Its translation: CASSQDYSYEQYF.

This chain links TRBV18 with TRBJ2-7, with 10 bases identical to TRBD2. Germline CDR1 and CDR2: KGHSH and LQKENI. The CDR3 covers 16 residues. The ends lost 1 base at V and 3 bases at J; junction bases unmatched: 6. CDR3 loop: CASSPLPSGRGYEQYF. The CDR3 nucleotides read TGTGCCAGCTCACCACTCCCTAGCGGGAGAGGCTACGAGCAGTACTTC. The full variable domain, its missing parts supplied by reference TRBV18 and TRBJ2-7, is NAGVMQNPRHLVRRRGQEARLRCSPMKGHSHVYWYRQLPEEGLKFMVYLQKENIIDESGMPKERFSAEFPKEGPSILRIQQVVRGDSAAYFCASSPLPSGRGYEQYFGPGTRLTVT.

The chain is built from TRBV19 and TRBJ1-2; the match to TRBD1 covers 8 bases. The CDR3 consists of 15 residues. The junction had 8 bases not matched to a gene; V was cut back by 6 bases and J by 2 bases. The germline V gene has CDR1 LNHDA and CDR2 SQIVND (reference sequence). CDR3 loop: CASRPGGRGNYGYTF. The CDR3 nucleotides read TGTGCCAGTAGGCCAGGGGGCAGAGGGAACTATGGCTACACCTTC.

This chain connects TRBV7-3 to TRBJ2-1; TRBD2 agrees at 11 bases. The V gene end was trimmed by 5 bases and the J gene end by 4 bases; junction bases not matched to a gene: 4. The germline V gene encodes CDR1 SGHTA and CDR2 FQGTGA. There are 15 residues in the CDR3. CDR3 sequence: CASSPGTSGYNEQFF. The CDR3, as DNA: TGTGCCAGCAGCCCCGGGACTAGCGGATACAATGAGCAGTTCTTC.

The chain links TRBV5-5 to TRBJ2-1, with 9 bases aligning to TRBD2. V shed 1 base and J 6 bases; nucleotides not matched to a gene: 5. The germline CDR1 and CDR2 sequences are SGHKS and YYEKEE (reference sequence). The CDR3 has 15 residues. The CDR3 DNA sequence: TGTGCCAGCAGCTTGACCAGCGGGAGGAGCAATGAGCAGTTCTTC. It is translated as CASSLTSGRSNEQFF.

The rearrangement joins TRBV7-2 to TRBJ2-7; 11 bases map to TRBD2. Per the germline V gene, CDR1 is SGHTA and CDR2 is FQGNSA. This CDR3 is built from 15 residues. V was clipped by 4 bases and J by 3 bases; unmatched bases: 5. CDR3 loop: CASSSLAGAYYEQYF. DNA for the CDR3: TGTGCCAGCAGCTCACTAGCGGGAGCCTACTACGAGCAGTACTTC.

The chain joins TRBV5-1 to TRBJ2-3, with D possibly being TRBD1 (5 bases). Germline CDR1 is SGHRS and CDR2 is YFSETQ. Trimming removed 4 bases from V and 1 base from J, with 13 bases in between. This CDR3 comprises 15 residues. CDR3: CASSDDLTGTDTQYF. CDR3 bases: TGCGCCAGCAGCGACGACCTGACAGGCACAGATACGCAGTATTTT.

CDR3 sequence (DNA): TGTGCCAGCAGTTTGCAGGTCTCTGGGGCCAACGTCCTGACTTTC. Translation gives CASSLQVSGANVLTF. This chain joins TRBV7-9 and TRBJ2-6; no definite D call. CDR1 is SEHNR and CDR2 is FQNEAQ in the germline V gene (reference sequence). The germline V and J ends were trimmed by 6 bases and 0 bases, with 9 bases remaining between them. This CDR3 is built from 15 residues.

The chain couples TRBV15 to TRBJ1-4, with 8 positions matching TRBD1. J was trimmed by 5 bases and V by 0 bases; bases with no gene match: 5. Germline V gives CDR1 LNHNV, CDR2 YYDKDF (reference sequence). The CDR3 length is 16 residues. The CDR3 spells CATSRDRTGTNEKLFF. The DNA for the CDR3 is TGTGCCACCAGCAGAGATCGGACAGGGACCAATGAAAAACTGTTTTTT.

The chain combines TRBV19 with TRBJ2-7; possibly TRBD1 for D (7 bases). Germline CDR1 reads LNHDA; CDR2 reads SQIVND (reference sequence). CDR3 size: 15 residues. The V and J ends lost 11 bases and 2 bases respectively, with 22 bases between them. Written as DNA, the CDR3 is TGTGCCTCCTCTGCGGGACAGCCACCTACCTACGAGCAGTACTTC. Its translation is CASSAGQPPTYEQYF. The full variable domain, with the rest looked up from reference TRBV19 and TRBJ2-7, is DGGITQSPKYLFRKEGQNVTLSCEQNLNHDAMYWYRQDPGQGLRLIYYSQIVNDFQKGDIAEGYSVSREKKESFPLTVTSAQKNPTAFYLCASSAGQPPTYEQYFGPGTRLTVT.

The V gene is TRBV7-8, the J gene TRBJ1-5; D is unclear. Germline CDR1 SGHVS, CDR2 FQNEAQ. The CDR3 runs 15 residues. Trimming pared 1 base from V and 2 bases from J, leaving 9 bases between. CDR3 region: CASSLGGWGNQPQHF. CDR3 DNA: TGTGCCAGCAGCTTAGGAGGGTGGGGCAATCAGCCCCAGCATTTT.

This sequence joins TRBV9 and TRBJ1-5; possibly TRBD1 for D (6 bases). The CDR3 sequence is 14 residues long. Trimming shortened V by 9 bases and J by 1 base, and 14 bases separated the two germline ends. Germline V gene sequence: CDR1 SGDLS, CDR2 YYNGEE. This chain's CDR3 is CATPPDRSNQPQHF. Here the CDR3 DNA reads TGTGCCACCCCCCCCGACAGGAGCAATCAGCCCCAGCATTTT.

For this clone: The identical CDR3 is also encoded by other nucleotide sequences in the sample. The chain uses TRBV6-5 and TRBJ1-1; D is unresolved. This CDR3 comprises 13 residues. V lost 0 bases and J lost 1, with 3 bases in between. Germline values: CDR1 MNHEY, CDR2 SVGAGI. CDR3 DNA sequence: TGTGCCAGCAGTTACTCCCAGAACACTGAAGCTTTCTTT. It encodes CASSYSQNTEAFF.

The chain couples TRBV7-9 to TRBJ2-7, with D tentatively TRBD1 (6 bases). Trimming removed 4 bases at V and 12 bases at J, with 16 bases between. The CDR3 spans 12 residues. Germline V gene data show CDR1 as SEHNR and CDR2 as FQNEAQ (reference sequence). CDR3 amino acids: CASSSGPGHWYF. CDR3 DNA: TGTGCCAGCAGCTCGGGGCCGGGACATTGGTACTTC.

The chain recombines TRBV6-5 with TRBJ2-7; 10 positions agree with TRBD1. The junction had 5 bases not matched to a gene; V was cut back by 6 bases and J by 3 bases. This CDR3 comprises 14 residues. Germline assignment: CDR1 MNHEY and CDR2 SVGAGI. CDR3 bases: TGTGCCAGCAGCCCGGGACAGGGGATCTACGAGCAGTACTTC. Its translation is CASSPGQGIYEQYF.

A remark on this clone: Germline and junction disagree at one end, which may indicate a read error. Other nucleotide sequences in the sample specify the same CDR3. The CDR3 region is CASSEVTEAFF. The DNA of the CDR3 is TGTGCCAGCAGTGAAGTAACTGAGGCTTTCTTT. This rearrangement joins TRBV2 to TRBJ1-1; the D is unclear. Germline V CDR1 and CDR2: SNHLY, FYNNEI. This CDR3 has 11 residues.

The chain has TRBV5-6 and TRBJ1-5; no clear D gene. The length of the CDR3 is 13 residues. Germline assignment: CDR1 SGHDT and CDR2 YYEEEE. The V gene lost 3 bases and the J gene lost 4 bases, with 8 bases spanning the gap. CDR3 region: CASSWGRNQPQHF. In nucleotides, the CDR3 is TGTGCCAGCAGCTGGGGTAGGAATCAGCCCCAGCATTTT. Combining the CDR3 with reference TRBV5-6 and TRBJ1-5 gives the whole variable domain DAGVTQSPTHLIKTRGQQVTLRCSPKSGHDTVSWYQQALGQGPQFIFQYYEEEERQRGNFPDRFSGHQFPNYSSELNVNALLLGDSALYLCASSWGRNQPQHFGDGTRLSIL.

The CDR3 DNA reads as TGTGCCAGCAGCTTAGGGGCGACACAAGAGACCCAGTACTTC. Its protein product is CASSLGATQETQYF. The chain employs TRBV7-2 and TRBJ2-5; D uncertain. The ends were cut back, 1 base at V and 2 bases at J, with 8 bases in the middle. The CDR3 contains 14 residues. Germline CDR1 and CDR2: SGHTA and FQGNSA.

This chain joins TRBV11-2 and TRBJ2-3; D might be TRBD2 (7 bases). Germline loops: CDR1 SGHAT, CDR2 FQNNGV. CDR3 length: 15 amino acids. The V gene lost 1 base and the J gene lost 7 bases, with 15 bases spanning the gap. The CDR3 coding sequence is TGTGCCAGCAGCTTAGTCGGGGGGCTCCTCAATACGCAGTATTTT. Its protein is CASSLVGGLLNTQYF. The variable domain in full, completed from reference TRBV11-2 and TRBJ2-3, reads EAGVAQSPRYKIIEKRQSVAFWCNPISGHATLYWYQQILGQGPKLLIQFQNNGVVDDSQLPKDRFSAERLKGVDSTLKIQPAKLEDSAVYLCASSLVGGLLNTQYFGPGTRLTVL.

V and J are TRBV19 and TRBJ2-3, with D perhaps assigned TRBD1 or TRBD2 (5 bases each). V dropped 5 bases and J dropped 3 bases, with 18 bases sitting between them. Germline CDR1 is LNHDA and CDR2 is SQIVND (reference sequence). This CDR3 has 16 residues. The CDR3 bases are TGTGCCAGTAGTCGGACCGAGGGGATGATGACAGATACGCAGTATTTT. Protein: CASSRTEGMMTDTQYF.